A selection of T cell receptor beta chains follows, all from one sample in a study of CD8+ T cells in alopecia areata. TCRdb's table, derived via immunoSEQ multiplex PCR, lists solely in-frame clones and lacks some. This table holds 95,000 to 100,000 clones, roughly two thirds found once. The source material was CD8+ T cells sorted from blood, sampled at week 4, from a patient treated with tofacitinib. These receptors came from a human donor with alopecia areata. Both conserved end residues are part of each CDR3. Each record gives: V gene, J gene, clone size, D gene, CDR3 DNA, CDR3 protein. The D gene is left open where the match is weak. The size entry is marked missing in some rows and otherwise reads once, few, many or a size class.

TRBV27,TRBJ2-5,few,-,TGTGCCAGCGGTTGGGGTTTGGAGACCCAGTACTTC,CASGWGLETQYF
TRBV7-9,TRBJ1-2,few,TRBD1,TGTGCCAGCAGCCCCCGGGACAGGATTTACGATGGCTACACCTTC,CASSPRDRIYDGYTF
TRBV6-5,TRBJ1-2,once,TRBD1,TGTGCCAGCAGTCCAGGGGGCGGTAACTATGGCTACACCTTC,CASSPGGGNYGYTF
TRBV5-1,TRBJ2-1,-,-,TGCGCCAGCAGCTTGGACAGTTACAATGAGCAGTTCTTC,CASSLDSYNEQFF
TRBV5-1,TRBJ1-6,-,-,TGCGCCAGCAGCTTCACGGGGGGCGGCTCACCCCTCCACTTT,CASSFTGGGSPLHF
TRBV2,TRBJ2-5,-,TRBD1,TGTGCCAGCAGTCCGACAGGGTGGGAGACCCAGTACTTC,CASSPTGWETQYF
TRBV19,TRBJ1-2,few,-,TGTGCCAGTAGTATGGGCCGTCTCCCTGGCACCTTC,CASSMGRLPGTF
TRBV30,TRBJ2-2,-,-,TGTGCCTGGAGTGTACTCGGCCCCGGGGAGCTGTTTTTT,CAWSVLGPGELFF
TRBV5-6,TRBJ2-1,-,TRBD2,TGTGCCAGCAGCTTGGCCGATAGCGGGAACAACAATGAGCAGTTCTTC,CASSLADSGNNNEQFF
TRBV7-3,TRBJ2-2,few,-,TGTGCCAGCAGCCCCCGGACCGGGGAGCTGTTTTTT,CASSPRTGELFF
TRBV5-6,TRBJ2-2,once,-,TGTGCCAGCAGCTTGCTTTGGGGGCGTGAGACCGGGGAGCTGTTTTTT,CASSLLWGRETGELFF
TRBV7-8,TRBJ2-5,-,TRBD1,TGTGCCAGCAGCCAACCAGGGGGCCGGGGAGAGACCCAGTACTTC,CASSQPGGRGETQYF
TRBV30,TRBJ2-7,-,TRBD2,TGTGCCTGGGATGGGACTAGCGGCAGTCCCTACGAGCAGTACTTC,CAWDGTSGSPYEQYF